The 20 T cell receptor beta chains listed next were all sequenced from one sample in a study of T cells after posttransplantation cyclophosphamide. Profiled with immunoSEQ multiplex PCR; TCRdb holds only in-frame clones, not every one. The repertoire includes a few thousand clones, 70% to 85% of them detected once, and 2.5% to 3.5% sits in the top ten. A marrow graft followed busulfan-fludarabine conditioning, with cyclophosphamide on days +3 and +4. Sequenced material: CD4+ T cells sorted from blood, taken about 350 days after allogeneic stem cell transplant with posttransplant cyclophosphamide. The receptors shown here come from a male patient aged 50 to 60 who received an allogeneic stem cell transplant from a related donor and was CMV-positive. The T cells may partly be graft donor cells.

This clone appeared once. This chain's CDR3 is CASSLRGLDEQYF. CDR3 nucleotide sequence: TGTGCCAGCAGCTTACGGGGTCTCGACGAGCAGTACTTC. The rearrangement joins TRBV5-8 to TRBJ2-7; TRBD2 is a possible D gene (5 bases). The CDR3 length is 13 residues. Germline assignment: CDR1 SGHTS and CDR2 YDEGEE. Deletions cut 2 bases from V and 5 bases from J, with 11 bases between.

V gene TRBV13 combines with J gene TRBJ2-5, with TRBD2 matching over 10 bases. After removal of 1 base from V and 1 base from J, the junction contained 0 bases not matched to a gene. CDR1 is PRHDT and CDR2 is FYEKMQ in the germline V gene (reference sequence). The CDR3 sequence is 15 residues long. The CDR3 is CASSLVAGGQETQYF. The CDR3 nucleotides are TGTGCCAGCAGCTTAGTAGCGGGGGGCCAAGAGACCCAGTACTTC.

CDR3 loop: CASSSWTGKSSNTEAFF. The CDR3 DNA follows: TGTGCCAGCAGCTCTTGGACAGGGAAGTCGTCGAACACTGAAGCTTTCTTT. The gene calls are TRBV7-8 and TRBJ1-1; 8 nucleotides match TRBD1. Losses at the gene ends were 4 bases for V and 1 base for J; bases not matched to a gene: 11. The CDR3 spans 17 residues. In germline, CDR1 is SGHVS, CDR2 FQNEAQ. Together with reference TRBV7-8 and TRBJ1-1, the CDR3 gives the full variable domain: GAGVSQSPRYKVAKRGQDVALRCDPISGHVSLFWYQQALGQGPEFLTYFQNEAQLDKSGLPSDRFFAERPEGSVSTLKIQRTQQEDSAVYLCASSSWTGKSSNTEAFFGQGTRLTVV.

This CDR3 reads CASSTPGQGTGRSEAFF. CDR3 DNA sequence: TGTGCCAGTAGTACGCCGGGACAGGGGACCGGCAGATCTGAAGCTTTCTTT. The V and J genes are TRBV19 and TRBJ1-1; 10 positions agree with TRBD1. This CDR3 is 17 amino acids long. The V segment lost 4 bases and the J segment 6 bases; nucleotides outside the gene matches: 14. Looked up from germline, CDR1 is LNHDA and CDR2 is SQIVND (reference sequence). Looking up the rest from reference TRBV19 and TRBJ1-1 gives the full variable domain: DGGITQSPKYLFRKEGQNVTLSCEQNLNHDAMYWYRQDPGQGLRLIYYSQIVNDFQKGDIAEGYSVSREKKESFPLTVTSAQKNPTAFYLCASSTPGQGTGRSEAFFGQGTRLTVV.

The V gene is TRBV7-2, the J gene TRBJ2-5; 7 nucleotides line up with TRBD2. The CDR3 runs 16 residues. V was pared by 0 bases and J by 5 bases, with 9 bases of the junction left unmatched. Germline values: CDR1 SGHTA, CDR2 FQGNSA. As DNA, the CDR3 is TGTGCCAGCAGCTTAGCGTCTAGCGGTCAGTGGGAGACCCAGTACTTC. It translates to CASSLASSGQWETQYF.

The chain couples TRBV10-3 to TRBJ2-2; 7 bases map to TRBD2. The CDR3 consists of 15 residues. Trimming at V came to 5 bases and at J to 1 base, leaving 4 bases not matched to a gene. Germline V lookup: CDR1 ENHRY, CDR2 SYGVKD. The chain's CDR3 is CAISSGGGNTGELFF. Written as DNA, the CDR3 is TGTGCCATCAGTTCAGGCGGGGGGAACACCGGGGAGCTGTTTTTT.

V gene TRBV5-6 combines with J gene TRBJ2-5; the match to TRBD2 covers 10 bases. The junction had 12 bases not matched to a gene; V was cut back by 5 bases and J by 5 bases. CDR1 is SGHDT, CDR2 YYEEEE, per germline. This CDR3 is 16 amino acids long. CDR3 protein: CASSFLLAGIGETQYF. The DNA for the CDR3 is TGTGCCAGCAGTTTTCTACTAGCGGGAATTGGGGAGACCCAGTACTTC. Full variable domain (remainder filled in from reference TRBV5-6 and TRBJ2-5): DAGVTQSPTHLIKTRGQQVTLRCSPKSGHDTVSWYQQALGQGPQFIFQYYEEEERQRGNFPDRFSGHQFPNYSSELNVNALLLGDSALYLCASSFLLAGIGETQYFGPGTRLLVL.

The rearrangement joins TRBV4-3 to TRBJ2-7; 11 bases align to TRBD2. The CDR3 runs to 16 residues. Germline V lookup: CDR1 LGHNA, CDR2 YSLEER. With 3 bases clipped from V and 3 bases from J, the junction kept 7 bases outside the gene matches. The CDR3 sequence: CASSQALAGAYYEQYF. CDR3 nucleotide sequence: TGCGCCAGCAGCCAGGCACTAGCGGGGGCCTACTACGAGCAGTACTTC.

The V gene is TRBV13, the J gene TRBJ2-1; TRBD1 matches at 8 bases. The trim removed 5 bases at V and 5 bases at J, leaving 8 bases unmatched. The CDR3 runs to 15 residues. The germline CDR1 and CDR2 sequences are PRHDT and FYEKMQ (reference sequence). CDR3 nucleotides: TGTGCCAGCAGCCCCGGACAGGGAAGGGACAATGAGCAGTTCTTC. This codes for CASSPGQGRDNEQFF.

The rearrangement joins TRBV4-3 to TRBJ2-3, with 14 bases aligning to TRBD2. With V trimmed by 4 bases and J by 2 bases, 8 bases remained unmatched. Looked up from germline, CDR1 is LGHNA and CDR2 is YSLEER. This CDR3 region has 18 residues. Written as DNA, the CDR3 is TGCGCCAGCAGCCGCTCCGGGACTAGCGGGGGCCCCACAGATACGCAGTATTTT. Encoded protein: CASSRSGTSGGPTDTQYF.

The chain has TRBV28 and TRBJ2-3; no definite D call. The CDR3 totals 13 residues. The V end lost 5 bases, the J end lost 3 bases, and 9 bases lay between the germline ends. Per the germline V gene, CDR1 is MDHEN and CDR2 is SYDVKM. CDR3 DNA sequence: TGTGCCAGCAGTCAACTCCGAACAGATACGCAGTATTTT. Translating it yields CASSQLRTDTQYF. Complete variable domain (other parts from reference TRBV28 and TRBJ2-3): DVKVTQSSRYLVKRTGEKVFLECVQDMDHENMFWYRQDPGLGLRLIYFSYDVKMKEKGDIPEGYSVSREKKERFSLILESASTNQTSMYLCASSQLRTDTQYFGPGTRLTVL.

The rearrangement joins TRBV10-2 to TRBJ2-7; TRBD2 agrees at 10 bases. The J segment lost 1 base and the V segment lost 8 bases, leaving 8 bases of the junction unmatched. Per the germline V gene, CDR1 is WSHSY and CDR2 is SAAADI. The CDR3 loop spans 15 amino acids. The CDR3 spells CASRTLAGASYEQYF. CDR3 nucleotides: TGCGCCAGCCGCACTCTAGCGGGAGCATCCTACGAGCAGTACTTC.

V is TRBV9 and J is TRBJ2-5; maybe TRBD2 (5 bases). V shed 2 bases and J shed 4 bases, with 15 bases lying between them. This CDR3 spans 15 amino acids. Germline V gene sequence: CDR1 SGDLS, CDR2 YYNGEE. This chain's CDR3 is CASSVLPGWGETQYF. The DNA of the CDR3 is TGTGCCAGCAGCGTTCTGCCGGGGTGGGGAGAGACCCAGTACTTC.

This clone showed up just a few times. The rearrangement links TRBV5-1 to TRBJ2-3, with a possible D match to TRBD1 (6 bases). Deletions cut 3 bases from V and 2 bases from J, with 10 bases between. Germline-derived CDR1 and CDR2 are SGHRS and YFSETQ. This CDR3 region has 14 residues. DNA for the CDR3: TGCGCCAGCAGCTATACAGGGACCACAGATACGCAGTATTTT. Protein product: CASSYTGTTDTQYF.

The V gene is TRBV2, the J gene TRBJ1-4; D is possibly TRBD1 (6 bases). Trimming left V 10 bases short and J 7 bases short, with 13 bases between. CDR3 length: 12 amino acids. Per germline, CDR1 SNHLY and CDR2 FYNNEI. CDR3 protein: CATGTLPEKLFF. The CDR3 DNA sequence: TGTGCCACCGGGACATTACCTGAAAAACTGTTTTTT.

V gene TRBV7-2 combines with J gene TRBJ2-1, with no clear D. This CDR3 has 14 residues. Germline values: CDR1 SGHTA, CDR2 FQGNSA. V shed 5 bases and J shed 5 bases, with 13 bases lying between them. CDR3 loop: CASSSSNANNEQFF. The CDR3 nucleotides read TGTGCCAGCAGCAGCTCTAATGCGAACAATGAGCAGTTCTTC.

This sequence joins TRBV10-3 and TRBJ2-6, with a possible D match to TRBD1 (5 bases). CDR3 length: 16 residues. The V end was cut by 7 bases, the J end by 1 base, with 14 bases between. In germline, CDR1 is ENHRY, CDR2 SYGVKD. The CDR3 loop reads CAITEPTVSGANVLTF. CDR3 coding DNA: TGTGCCATCACGGAACCGACAGTATCTGGGGCCAACGTCCTGACTTTC.

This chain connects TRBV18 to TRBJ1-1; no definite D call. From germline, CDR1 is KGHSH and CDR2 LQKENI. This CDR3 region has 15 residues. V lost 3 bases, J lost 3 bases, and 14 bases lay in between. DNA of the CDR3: TGTGCCAGCTCACCTCTACGGGATTGGGACACTGAAGCTTTCTTT. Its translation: CASSPLRDWDTEAFF.

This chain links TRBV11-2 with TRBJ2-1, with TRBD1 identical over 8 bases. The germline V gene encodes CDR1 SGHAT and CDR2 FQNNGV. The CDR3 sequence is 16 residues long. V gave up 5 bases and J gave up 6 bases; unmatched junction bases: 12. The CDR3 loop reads CASSTWQGQGLNEQFF. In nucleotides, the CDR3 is TGTGCCAGCAGCACGTGGCAAGGACAGGGTCTCAATGAGCAGTTCTTC.

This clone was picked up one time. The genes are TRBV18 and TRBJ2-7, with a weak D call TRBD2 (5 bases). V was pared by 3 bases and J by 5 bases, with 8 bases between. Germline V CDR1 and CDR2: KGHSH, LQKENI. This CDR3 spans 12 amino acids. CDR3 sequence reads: CASSPSGDEQYF. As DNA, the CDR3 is TGTGCCAGCTCACCCTCCGGGGACGAGCAGTACTTC. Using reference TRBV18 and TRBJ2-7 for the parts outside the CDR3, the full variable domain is NAGVMQNPRHLVRRRGQEARLRCSPMKGHSHVYWYRQLPEEGLKFMVYLQKENIIDESGMPKERFSAEFPKEGPSILRIQQVVRGDSAAYFCASSPSGDEQYFGPGTRLTVT.